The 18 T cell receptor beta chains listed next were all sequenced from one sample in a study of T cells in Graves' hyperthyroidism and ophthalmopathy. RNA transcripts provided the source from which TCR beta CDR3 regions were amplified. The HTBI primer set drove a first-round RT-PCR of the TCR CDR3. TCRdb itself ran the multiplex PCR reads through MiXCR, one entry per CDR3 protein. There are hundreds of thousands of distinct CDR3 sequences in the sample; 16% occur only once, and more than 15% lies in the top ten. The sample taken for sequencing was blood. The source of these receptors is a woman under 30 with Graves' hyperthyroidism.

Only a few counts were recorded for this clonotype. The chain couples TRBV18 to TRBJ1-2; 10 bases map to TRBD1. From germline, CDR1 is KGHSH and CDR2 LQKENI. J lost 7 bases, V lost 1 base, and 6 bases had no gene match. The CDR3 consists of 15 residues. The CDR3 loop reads CASSPLRDRGGGYTF. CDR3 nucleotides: TGTGCCAGCTCACCACTACGGGACAGGGGAGGTGGCTACACCTTC.

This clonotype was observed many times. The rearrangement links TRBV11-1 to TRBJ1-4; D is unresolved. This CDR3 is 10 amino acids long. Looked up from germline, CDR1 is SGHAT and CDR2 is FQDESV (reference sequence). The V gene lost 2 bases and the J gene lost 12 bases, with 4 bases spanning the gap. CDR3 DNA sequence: TGTGCCAGCAGCTTACCTCAACTGTTTTTT. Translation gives CASSLPQLFF.

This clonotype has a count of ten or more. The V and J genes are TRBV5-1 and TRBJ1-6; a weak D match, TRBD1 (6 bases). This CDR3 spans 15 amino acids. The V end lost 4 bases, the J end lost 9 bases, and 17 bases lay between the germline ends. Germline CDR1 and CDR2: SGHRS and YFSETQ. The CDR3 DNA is TGCGCCAGCAGCCTGACGATACAGGACAGTTCACCCCTCCACTTT. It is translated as CASSLTIQDSSPLHF.

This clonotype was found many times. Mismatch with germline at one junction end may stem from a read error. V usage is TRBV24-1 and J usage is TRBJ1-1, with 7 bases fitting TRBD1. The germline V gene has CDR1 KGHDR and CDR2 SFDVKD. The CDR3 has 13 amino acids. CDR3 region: CATRTGWNAEAFF. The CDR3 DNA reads TGTGCCACCCGGACAGGATGGAACGCTGAAGCTTTCTTT.

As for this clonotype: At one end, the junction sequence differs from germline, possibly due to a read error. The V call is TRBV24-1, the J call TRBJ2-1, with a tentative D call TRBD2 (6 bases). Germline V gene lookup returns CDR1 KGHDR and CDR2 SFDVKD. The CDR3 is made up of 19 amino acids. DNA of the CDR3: TGTGCTACCAGCCGCGGGATAGTGGCCCCAATGTTCTCCTACAATGAGCAGTTCTTC. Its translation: CATSRGIVAPMFSYNEQFF.

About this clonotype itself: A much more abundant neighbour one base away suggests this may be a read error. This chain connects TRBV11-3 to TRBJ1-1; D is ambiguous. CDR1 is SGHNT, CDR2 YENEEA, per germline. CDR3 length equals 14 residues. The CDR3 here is CASREEIPGTESFF. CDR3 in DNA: TGTGCCAGCCGCGAAGAAATCCCGGGCACTGAATCTTTCTTT.

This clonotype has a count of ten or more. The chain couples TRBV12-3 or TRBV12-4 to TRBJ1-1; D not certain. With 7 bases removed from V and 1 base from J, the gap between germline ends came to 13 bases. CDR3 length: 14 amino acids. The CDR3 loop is CASTPWAGNTEAFF. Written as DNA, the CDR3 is TGTGCCAGCACCCCCTGGGCGGGGAACACTGAAGCTTTCTTT.

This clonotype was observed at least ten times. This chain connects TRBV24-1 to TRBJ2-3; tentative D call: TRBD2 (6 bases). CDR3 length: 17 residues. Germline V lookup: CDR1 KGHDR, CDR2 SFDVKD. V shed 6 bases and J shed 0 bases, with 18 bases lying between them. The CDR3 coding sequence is TGTGCCACCAGTTCAACTCTACGAGCGGGTAGCACAGATACGCAGTATTTT. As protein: CATSSTLRAGSTDTQYF.

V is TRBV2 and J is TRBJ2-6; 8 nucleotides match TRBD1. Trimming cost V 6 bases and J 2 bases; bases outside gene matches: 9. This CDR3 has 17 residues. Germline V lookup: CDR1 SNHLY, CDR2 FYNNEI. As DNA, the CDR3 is TGTGCCAGCAGGTTTAGACAGGGGAGTACTGGGGCCAACGTCCTGACTTTC. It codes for CASRFRQGSTGANVLTF.

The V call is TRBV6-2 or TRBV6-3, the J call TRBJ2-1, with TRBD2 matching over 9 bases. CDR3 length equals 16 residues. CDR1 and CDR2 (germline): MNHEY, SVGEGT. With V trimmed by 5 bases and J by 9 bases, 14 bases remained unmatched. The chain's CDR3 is CASSPRGRAGGLEQFF. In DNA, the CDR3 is TGTGCCAGCAGTCCCCGGGGTCGAGCGGGGGGACTTGAGCAGTTCTTC.

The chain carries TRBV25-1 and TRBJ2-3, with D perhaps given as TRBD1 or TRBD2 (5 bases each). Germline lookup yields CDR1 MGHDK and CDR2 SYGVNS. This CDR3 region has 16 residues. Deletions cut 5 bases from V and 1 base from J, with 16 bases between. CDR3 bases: TGTGCCAGCAGTCGGGGCTGGGTAGGGCGCACAGATACGCAGTATTTT. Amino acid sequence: CASSRGWVGRTDTQYF.

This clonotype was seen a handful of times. The CDR3 nucleotides are TGTGCCAGCTCACCAGCCCAGGGAAATAATCAGCCCCAGCATTTT. It is translated as CASSPAQGNNQPQHF. The rearrangement joins TRBV18 to TRBJ1-5; D possibly corresponds to TRBD1 (5 bases). The V and J ends lost 2 bases and 4 bases respectively, with 12 bases between them. The CDR3 has 15 amino acids. Per the germline V gene, CDR1 is KGHSH and CDR2 is LQKENI.

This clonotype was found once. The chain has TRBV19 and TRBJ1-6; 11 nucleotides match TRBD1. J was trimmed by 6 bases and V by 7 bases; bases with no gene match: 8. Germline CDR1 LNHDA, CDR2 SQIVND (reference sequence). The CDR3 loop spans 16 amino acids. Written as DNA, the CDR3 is TGTGCCAGTAAGGCGGACAGGGGGCTAGGTAATTCACCCCTCCACTTT. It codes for CASKADRGLGNSPLHF.

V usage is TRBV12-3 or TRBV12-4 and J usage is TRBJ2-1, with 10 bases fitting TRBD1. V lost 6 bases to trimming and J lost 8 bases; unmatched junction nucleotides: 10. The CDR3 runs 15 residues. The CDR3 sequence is CASRPRDRGVHEQFF. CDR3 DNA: TGTGCCAGCAGACCCCGGGACAGGGGTGTCCATGAGCAGTTCTTC.

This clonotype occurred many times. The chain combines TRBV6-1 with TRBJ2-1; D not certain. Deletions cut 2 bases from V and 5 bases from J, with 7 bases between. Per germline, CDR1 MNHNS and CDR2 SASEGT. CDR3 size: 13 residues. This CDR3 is CASSENEHNEQFF. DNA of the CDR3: TGTGCCAGCAGTGAAAACGAACACAATGAGCAGTTCTTC.

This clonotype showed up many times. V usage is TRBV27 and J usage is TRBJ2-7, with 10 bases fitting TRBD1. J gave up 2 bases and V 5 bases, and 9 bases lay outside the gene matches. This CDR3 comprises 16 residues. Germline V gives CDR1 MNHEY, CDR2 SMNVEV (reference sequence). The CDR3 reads CASSPGQGTFTYEQYF. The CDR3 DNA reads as TGTGCCAGCAGTCCGGGACAGGGGACATTTACCTACGAGCAGTACTTC.

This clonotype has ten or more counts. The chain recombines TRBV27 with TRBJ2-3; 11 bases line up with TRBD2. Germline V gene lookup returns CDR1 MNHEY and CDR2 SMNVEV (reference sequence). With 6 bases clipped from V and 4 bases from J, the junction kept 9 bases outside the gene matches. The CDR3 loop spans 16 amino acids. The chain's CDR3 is CASSLTSGRIADTQYF. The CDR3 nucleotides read TGTGCCAGCAGCCTTACTAGCGGGAGAATCGCAGATACGCAGTATTTT.

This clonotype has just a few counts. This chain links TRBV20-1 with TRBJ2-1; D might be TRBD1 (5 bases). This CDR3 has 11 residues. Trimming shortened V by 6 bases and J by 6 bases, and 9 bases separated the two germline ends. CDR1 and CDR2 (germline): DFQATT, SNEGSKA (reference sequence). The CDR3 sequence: CSAKGANEQFF. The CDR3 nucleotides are TGCAGTGCCAAAGGGGCCAATGAGCAGTTCTTC.